The 16 T cell receptor beta chains reported below all come from one sample, sequenced in a study of OX40 agonist ivuxolimab in advanced cancers. Here immunoSEQ multiplex PCR was the method, and the copy in TCRdb shows in-frame clones only, minus some. The sample contains 59,000 or so clones, roughly 80% of which appear only once. Sequencing was performed on CD4+ or CD8+ T cells sorted from blood, taken in a trial of the OX40 agonist ivuxolimab. The source is an adult with an advanced solid tumor such as melanoma, head and neck, liver or kidney cancer.

This rearrangement joins TRBV7-2 to TRBJ2-7; D remains ambiguous. The CDR3 is 15 residues long. V was clipped by 1 base and J by 2 bases, with 12 bases between them. Germline CDR1 and CDR2: SGHTA and FQGNSA. Written as DNA, the CDR3 is TGTGCCAGCAGCTTAGGGCTGGTCCGGACCTACGAGCAGTACTTC. It is translated as CASSLGLVRTYEQYF.

The chain recombines TRBV7-8 with TRBJ2-7; 8 bases agree with TRBD2. The germline CDR1 and CDR2 sequences are SGHVS and FQNEAQ. CDR3 size: 14 residues. Trimming at V came to 5 bases and at J to 2 bases, leaving 5 bases not matched to a gene. The CDR3 loop reads CASSPGGVPYEQYF. In DNA, the CDR3 is TGTGCCAGCAGCCCCGGGGGGGTGCCCTACGAGCAGTACTTC.

For the CDR3, the DNA is TGTGCCATCAGTGAGTCTACGGATCAGCCCCAGCATTTT. Its protein product is CAISESTDQPQHF. The V gene is TRBV10-3, the J gene TRBJ1-5; D remains unclear. V lost 0 bases and J lost 5, with 5 bases in between. CDR3 length equals 13 residues. Germline V CDR1 and CDR2: ENHRY, SYGVKD.

The chain is built from TRBV6-1 and TRBJ1-4; D perhaps matches TRBD1 (6 bases). CDR1 is MNHNS and CDR2 is SASEGT in the germline V gene. Trimming cost V 6 bases and J 8 bases, with 10 bases left between them. The CDR3 loop spans 12 amino acids. The DNA of the CDR3 is TGTGCCAGCAGGAGGGGGGAGGAAAAACTGTTTTTT. Residues: CASRRGEEKLFF.

This sequence joins TRBV11-2 and TRBJ2-5; 7 bases map to TRBD2. The CDR3 is 17 amino acids. The V gene end was trimmed by 0 bases and the J gene end by 2 bases; junction bases not matched to a gene: 9. CDR1 and CDR2 from the germline V gene are SGHAT and FQNNGV. The CDR3 spells CASSLEGLAAPQETQYF. CDR3 DNA: TGTGCCAGCAGCTTAGAGGGGCTAGCGGCGCCTCAAGAGACCCAGTACTTC. Variable domain in full (rest from reference TRBV11-2 and TRBJ2-5): EAGVAQSPRYKIIEKRQSVAFWCNPISGHATLYWYQQILGQGPKLLIQFQNNGVVDDSQLPKDRFSAERLKGVDSTLKIQPAKLEDSAVYLCASSLEGLAAPQETQYFGPGTRLLVL.

V is TRBV7-9 and J is TRBJ1-2, with 9 nucleotides matching TRBD1. The CDR3 covers 16 residues. V was pared by 2 bases and J by 6 bases, with 10 bases of the junction left unmatched. The germline gives CDR1 SEHNR, CDR2 FQNEAQ (reference sequence). The DNA for the CDR3 is TGTGCCAGCAGCTTACTGGGACAGGGTTTCGGAGATGGCTACACCTTC. Residues: CASSLLGQGFGDGYTF.

Only a few counts were recorded for this clone. The rearrangement links TRBV5-1 to TRBJ1-5, with D tentatively TRBD1 (6 bases). Trimming shortened V by 8 bases and J by 3 bases, and 12 bases separated the two germline ends. The CDR3 is made up of 13 amino acids. The germline gives CDR1 SGHRS, CDR2 YFSETQ. DNA of the CDR3: TGCGCCAGTAGCGAGGGGGACAATCAGCCCCAGCATTTT. It is translated as CASSEGDNQPQHF.

The V call is TRBV18, the J call TRBJ2-6, with D possibly matching TRBD2 (5 bases). The CDR3 totals 16 residues. With 6 bases removed from V and 0 bases from J, the gap between germline ends came to 12 bases. Per the germline V gene, CDR1 is KGHSH and CDR2 is LQKENI. CDR3 bases: TGTGCCAGCTCCCGGACTGCAAGCTCTGGGGCCAACGTCCTGACTTTC. Protein product: CASSRTASSGANVLTF.

In its sample, this clone was seen once. In DNA, the CDR3 is TGTGCCAGCAGCGGGACCCGGGACAGACACCCCCATATACTGTCTGGGGCCAACGTCCTGACTTTC. Encoded protein: CASSGTRDRHPHILSGANVLTF. The V and J genes are TRBV21-1 and TRBJ2-6; TRBD1 is taken as the D call from the table, unchecked against the DNA. TRBV21-1 is noted as a pseudogene. The CDR3 has 22 amino acids.

This clone appeared once. The chain recombines TRBV27 with TRBJ1-2, with TRBD1 as a possible D gene (5 bases). Per the germline V gene, CDR1 is MNHEY and CDR2 is SMNVEV (reference sequence). The CDR3 runs to 14 residues. Trimming took off 3 bases at V and 8 bases at J, with 16 bases between the two ends. CDR3 DNA sequence: TGTGCCAGCAGTTTTACCCTCTGGGGGGGGGGCTACACCTTC. Amino acid sequence: CASSFTLWGGGYTF.

This chain uses TRBV9 with TRBJ1-2; 9 bases align to TRBD1. The CDR3 has 14 amino acids. V lost 1 base, J lost 5 bases, and 3 bases stayed unmatched. Germline V gene data show CDR1 as SGDLS and CDR2 as YYNGEE. The CDR3 is CASSVSGTGYGYTF. Here the CDR3 DNA reads TGTGCCAGCAGCGTATCCGGGACAGGGTATGGCTACACCTTC.

This sequence joins TRBV19 and TRBJ2-3; maybe TRBD2 (7 bases). The V end was cut by 7 bases, the J end by 2 bases, with 13 bases between. The germline gives CDR1 LNHDA, CDR2 SQIVND (reference sequence). This CDR3 is 14 amino acids long. CDR3 DNA: TGTGCCAGTACCCCAGGGGACTACACAGATACGCAGTATTTT. Translation: CASTPGDYTDTQYF.

The rearrangement joins TRBV6-5 to TRBJ2-1; 8 bases are a match to TRBD2. V lost 7 bases to trimming and J lost 7 bases; unmatched junction nucleotides: 9. There are 14 residues in the CDR3. Looked up from germline, CDR1 is MNHEY and CDR2 is SVGAGI. The CDR3 loop is CASNPGGVGNEQFF. CDR3 sequence (DNA): TGTGCCAGCAACCCCGGGGGGGTGGGGAATGAGCAGTTCTTC.

J is TRBJ2-7 and V is TRBV2; D remains ambiguous. The CDR3 extends over 11 amino acids. CDR1 and CDR2 (germline): SNHLY, FYNNEI. The V end was cut by 3 bases, the J end by 5 bases, with 5 bases between. DNA for the CDR3: TGTGCCAGCAGTGAGGGGAACGAGCAGTACTTC. This codes for CASSEGNEQYF. Full variable domain (missing parts from reference TRBV2 and TRBJ2-7): EPEVTQTPSHQVTQMGQEVILRCVPISNHLYFYWYRQILGQKVEFLVSFYNNEISEKSEIFDDQFSVERPDGSNFTLKIRSTKLEDSAMYFCASSEGNEQYFGPGTRLTVT.

The chain links TRBV2 to TRBJ1-1; perhaps TRBD1 as D (5 bases). This CDR3 spans 12 amino acids. Trimming cost V 5 bases and J 6 bases, with 10 bases left between them. Germline V lookup: CDR1 SNHLY, CDR2 FYNNEI. The CDR3 bases are TGTGCCAGCAGTCCGGGACGGCCTGAAGCTTTCTTT. It is translated as CASSPGRPEAFF.

The chain joins TRBV7-9 to TRBJ1-5, with D perhaps TRBD1 (5 bases). The CDR3 contains 15 residues. Germline loops: CDR1 SEHNR, CDR2 FQNEAQ (reference sequence). The V end lost 3 bases, the J end lost 4 bases, and 13 bases lay between the germline ends. Written as DNA, the CDR3 is TGTGCCAGCAGCTTCGGTCCAGGGTATAATCAGCCCCAGCATTTT. This sequence encodes CASSFGPGYNQPQHF.